A single sample gave rise to the 27 T cell receptor beta chains below, sequenced in a study of T-cell memory formation after mild COVID-19. TCRdb processed the 5' RACE reads anew with MiXCR; each CDR3 protein has one entry. The sample has under 550,000 distinct CDR3 sequences, 15% to 20% seen once. The sequencing sample was made of PBMCs or a T cell subset sorted from them (not recorded which). The source of these receptors is an adult woman who had mild COVID-19 (a few samples of this study predate the infection). Cell type and time point are not known.

This chain uses TRBV12-3 or TRBV12-4 with TRBJ1-2, with 9 bases fitting TRBD1. The CDR3 is 17 residues long. V dropped 3 bases and J dropped 4; count of bases not matched to a gene: 12. CDR3 bases: TGTGCCAGCAGTTTTCACTTGACAGGGGGTTCTTTCTATGGCTACACCTTC. It yields the protein CASSFHLTGGSFYGYTF.

J is TRBJ1-4 and V is TRBV7-6; D remains unclear. Germline CDR1 reads SGHVS; CDR2 reads FNYEAQ. This CDR3 spans 14 amino acids. Trimming stripped 5 bases from V and 0 bases from J, with 7 bases between. The CDR3 bases are TGTGCCAGCAGCCCCTCTGCAACTAATGAAAAACTGTTTTTT. Its protein product is CASSPSATNEKLFF.

The rearrangement joins TRBV30 to TRBJ2-7; a possible D gene is TRBD2 (6 bases). Germline CDR1 reads GTSNPN; CDR2 reads SVGIG (reference sequence). This CDR3 has 12 amino acids. The V and J ends lost 3 bases and 3 bases respectively, with 9 bases between them. CDR3 nucleotides: TGTGCCTGGAGCCGGGGGAGCTACGAGCAGTACTTC. Its translation is CAWSRGSYEQYF.

This clonotype was counted only a few times. V is TRBV7-6 and J is TRBJ2-2, with TRBD2 matching over 13 bases. Per the germline V gene, CDR1 is SGHVS and CDR2 is FNYEAQ. The CDR3 is 16 residues long. J was trimmed by 7 bases and V by 2 bases; bases with no gene match: 4. CDR3 loop: CASSLLTSGGIGELFF. CDR3 nucleotide sequence: TGTGCCAGCAGCTTATTGACTAGCGGGGGGATCGGGGAGCTGTTTTTT. Full variable domain (outside the CDR3, taken from reference TRBV7-6 and TRBJ2-2): GAGVSQSPRYKVTKRGQDVALRCDPISGHVSLYWYRQALGQGPEFLTYFNYEAQQDKSGLPNDRFSAERPEGSISTLTIQRTEQRDSAMYRCASSLLTSGGIGELFFGEGSRLTVL.

This clonotype appeared many times. The chain employs TRBV7-8 and TRBJ1-5; D is uncertain. Germline CDR1 and CDR2: SGHVS and FQNEAQ. This CDR3 comprises 12 residues. The V and J ends lost 2 bases and 4 bases respectively, with 3 bases between them. CDR3 sequence (DNA): TGTGCCAGCAGCTTATGGAATCAGCCCCAGCATTTT. It encodes CASSLWNQPQHF.

This chain links TRBV20-1 with TRBJ1-5; TRBD1 aligns across 10 bases. J was trimmed by 0 bases and V by 3 bases; bases with no gene match: 5. The CDR3 contains 16 residues. Germline CDR1 reads DFQATT; CDR2 reads SNEGSKA (reference sequence). CDR3 DNA sequence: TGCAGTGCTAGTGGGGACAGGGGTAATAGCAATCAGCCCCAGCATTTT. Translating gives CSASGDRGNSNQPQHF.

The rearrangement links TRBV12-3 or TRBV12-4 to TRBJ2-3; D unclear. The CDR3 covers 14 residues. Trimming took 3 bases from V and 4 from J, leaving 11 bases between them. The CDR3 reads CASSFLVGADTQYF. The CDR3, as DNA: TGTGCCAGCAGTTTTTTGGTAGGCGCAGATACGCAGTATTTT.

The chain carries TRBV6-6 and TRBJ2-1, with TRBD1 matching over 9 bases. The CDR3 has 16 residues. J lost 6 bases, V lost 5 bases, and 11 bases had no gene match. Per germline, CDR1 MNHNY and CDR2 SVGAGI (reference sequence). CDR3 in DNA: TGTGCCAGCAGTGCCGGGACAGGGAAAGCCACCAATGAGCAGTTCTTC. Translation gives CASSAGTGKATNEQFF.

The chain has TRBV4-1 and TRBJ1-2; 11 bases are a match to TRBD1. V was pared by 0 bases and J by 4 bases, with 1 base of the junction left unmatched. Germline lookup yields CDR1 MGHRA and CDR2 YSYEKL. The CDR3 consists of 15 residues. Here the CDR3 reads CASSQEGTGGYGYTF. DNA for the CDR3: TGCGCCAGCAGCCAAGAGGGGACAGGGGGCTATGGCTACACCTTC.

This clonotype was counted only a few times. The V gene is TRBV24-1, the J gene TRBJ2-2, with TRBD2 matching over 7 bases. CDR1 KGHDR and CDR2 SFDVKD come from the germline V gene. This CDR3 has 15 residues. Trimming removed 1 base from V and 4 bases from J; junction bases left unmatched: 2. CDR3 sequence (DNA): TGTGCCACCAGTGATTTCGGGAGGATCACCGGGGAGCTGTTTTTT. Translated: CATSDFGRITGELFF.

The table lists this clonotype with a few counts. This rearrangement joins TRBV7-9 to TRBJ2-3; TRBD1 might be the D (6 bases). CDR3 length equals 14 residues. Germline CDR1 SEHNR, CDR2 FQNEAQ (reference sequence). V lost 6 bases and J 2 bases, leaving 12 bases between the germline ends. The CDR3 is CASSRGLITDTQYF. In DNA form, the CDR3 reads TGTGCCAGCAGTAGGGGGTTGATCACAGATACGCAGTATTTT.

V gene TRBV4-1 combines with J gene TRBJ2-3; no clear D. The germline V gene has CDR1 MGHRA and CDR2 YSYEKL. Trimming stripped 4 bases from V and 1 base from J, with 15 bases between. CDR3 length equals 16 residues. In DNA form, the CDR3 reads TGCGCCAGCAGCCTTGTGTATCGTGGAGGCACAGATACGCAGTATTTT. This encodes CASSLVYRGGTDTQYF.

The chain carries TRBV7-9 and TRBJ1-1; no firm D call. The CDR3 runs 13 residues. V gave up 6 bases and J gave up 0 bases, with 8 bases separating them. The germline V gene has CDR1 SEHNR and CDR2 FQNEAQ (reference sequence). Here the CDR3 DNA reads TGTGCCAGCAGGGACGGATTGAACACTGAAGCTTTCTTT. Translation: CASRDGLNTEAFF. The whole variable domain, remainder taken from reference TRBV7-9 and TRBJ1-1, is DTGVSQNPRHKITKRGQNVTFRCDPISEHNRLYWYRQTLGQGPEFLTYFQNEAQLEKSRLLSDRFSAERPKGSFSTLEIQRTEQGDSAMYLCASRDGLNTEAFFGQGTRLTVV.

This clonotype occurred once. V usage is TRBV13 and J usage is TRBJ1-2, with 7 bases aligning to TRBD1. V was pared by 5 bases and J by 12 bases, with 9 bases of the junction left unmatched. The CDR3 covers 12 residues. In germline, CDR1 is PRHDT, CDR2 FYEKMQ (reference sequence). This CDR3 reads CASSPRQGSNTF. CDR3 nucleotides: TGTGCCAGCAGCCCACGACAGGGCAGCAACACCTTC. The whole variable domain, filled in from reference TRBV13 and TRBJ1-2, reads AAGVIQSPRHLIKEKRETATLKCYPIPRHDTVYWYQQGPGQDPQFLISFYEKMQSDKGSIPDRFSAQQFSDYHSELNMSSLELGDSALYFCASSPRQGSNTFGSGTRLTVV.

This chain links TRBV12-3 or TRBV12-4 with TRBJ1-2, with a tentative D call TRBD1 (5 bases). The CDR3 has 13 amino acids. Trimming left V 7 bases short and J 4 bases short, with 13 bases between. Here the CDR3 DNA reads TGTGCCAGCACCCCAGGGTCCGCCTATGGCTACACCTTC. Its translation is CASTPGSAYGYTF.

This chain joins TRBV30 and TRBJ2-4; maybe TRBD1 (6 bases). Deletions cut 1 base from V and 1 base from J, with 11 bases between. Germline V gives CDR1 GTSNPN, CDR2 SVGIG (reference sequence). This CDR3 is built from 15 residues. CDR3 protein: CAWSGGLEAKNIQYF. The CDR3 region has the DNA TGTGCCTGGAGTGGGGGGCTGGAGGCCAAAAACATTCAGTACTTC. The full variable domain, with the rest looked up from reference TRBV30 and TRBJ2-4, is SQTIHQWPATLVQPVGSPLSLECTVEGTSNPNLYWYRQAAGRGLQLLFYSVGIGQISSEVPQNLSASRPQDRQFILSSKKLLLSDSGFYLCAWSGGLEAKNIQYFGAGTRLSVL.

This clonotype was found a few times. The chain is built from TRBV12-3 or TRBV12-4 and TRBJ1-4; D remains ambiguous. This CDR3 has 13 amino acids. The V end lost 3 bases, the J end lost 6 bases, and 8 bases lay between the germline ends. The CDR3 DNA follows: TGTGCCAGCAGTTTTAACAGTTATGAAAAACTGTTTTTT. Translation: CASSFNSYEKLFF.

This clonotype has just a few counts. The chain employs TRBV24-1 and TRBJ2-5; 12 bases match TRBD1. J gave up 4 bases and V 4 bases, and 3 bases lay outside the gene matches. Germline CDR1 and CDR2: KGHDR and SFDVKD. This CDR3 region has 15 residues. CDR3 in amino acids: CATSEGQGARETQYF. The CDR3 region has the DNA TGTGCCACCAGTGAGGGACAGGGGGCTAGAGAGACCCAGTACTTC.

The chain is built from TRBV7-8 and TRBJ1-6; 9 positions match TRBD1. The CDR3 runs 15 residues. In germline, CDR1 is SGHVS, CDR2 FQNEAQ. J lost 7 bases, V lost 5 bases, and 6 bases had no gene match. The CDR3 DNA reads TGTGCCAGCAGCAATGGACAGGGGCTCAATTCACCCCTCCACTTT. Translated: CASSNGQGLNSPLHF.

This clonotype was observed at least ten times. The rearrangement joins TRBV9 to TRBJ2-7; D possibly corresponds to TRBD1 (5 bases). The germline V gene encodes CDR1 SGDLS and CDR2 YYNGEE. V dropped 0 bases and J dropped 5 bases, with 15 bases sitting between them. The CDR3 consists of 15 residues. The CDR3 DNA reads as TGTGCCAGCAGCGTAGGATCGACAGTAGGGGACGAGCAGTACTTC. As protein: CASSVGSTVGDEQYF. Supplemented by reference TRBV9 and TRBJ2-7, the full variable domain reads DSGVTQTPKHLITATGQRVTLRCSPRSGDLSVYWYQQSLDQGLQFLIQYYNGEERAKGNILERFSAQQFPDLHSELNLSSLELGDSALYFCASSVGSTVGDEQYFGPGTRLTVT.

In its sample, this clonotype was seen many times. This chain joins TRBV9 and TRBJ1-2; 8 nucleotides align to TRBD1. The ends lost 3 bases at V and 9 bases at J; junction bases unmatched: 7. CDR1 is SGDLS and CDR2 is YYNGEE in the germline V gene. This CDR3 is 13 amino acids long. The CDR3 loop is CASSGGQGVSYTF. The CDR3, as DNA: TGTGCCAGCAGCGGAGGACAGGGAGTCAGCTACACCTTC.

The chain recombines TRBV12-3 or TRBV12-4 with TRBJ2-2; 9 nucleotides match TRBD1. This CDR3 is 15 amino acids long. Germline trimming cut 6 bases from V and 6 bases from J; bases unmatched to any gene: 8. The DNA for the CDR3 is TGTGCCAGCAGCTTACAGGGGGCGTTTCCCGGGGAGCTGTTTTTT. Encoded protein: CASSLQGAFPGELFF.

This clonotype has a handful of counts. This chain connects TRBV5-4 to TRBJ2-3, with 9 bases matching TRBD2. CDR1 is SGHNT and CDR2 is YYREEE in the germline V gene (reference sequence). This CDR3 spans 16 amino acids. The V gene end was trimmed by 4 bases and the J gene end by 3 bases; junction bases not matched to a gene: 9. The CDR3 DNA reads as TGTGCCAGCAGCCCGATAGCGGGAGTAGGAACAGATACGCAGTATTTT. Protein product: CASSPIAGVGTDTQYF.

This clonotype appeared many times. The junction differs from germline at one of its ends, possibly a read error. The V gene is TRBV12-3 or TRBV12-4, the J gene TRBJ2-7; D is perhaps TRBD2 (6 bases). The CDR3 spans 12 residues. The CDR3 region has the DNA TGCGCCAGCAGTTCTGGGGGGTACGAGCAGTACTTC. Translating gives CASSSGGYEQYF.

This clonotype turned up a few times. The chain recombines TRBV5-1 with TRBJ2-2, with 10 bases identical to TRBD2. The CDR3 runs 16 residues. Germline lookup yields CDR1 SGHRS and CDR2 YFSETQ. V gave up 2 bases and J gave up 5 bases; unmatched junction bases: 6. This chain's CDR3 is CASSFQLAGLTGELFF. The CDR3 DNA is TGCGCCAGCAGCTTTCAACTAGCGGGGCTGACCGGGGAGCTGTTTTTT.

The chain recombines TRBV9 with TRBJ2-1, with TRBD2 matching over 9 bases. CDR1 is SGDLS and CDR2 is YYNGEE in the germline V gene. With 2 bases clipped from V and 3 bases from J, the junction kept 3 bases outside the gene matches. CDR3 size: 15 residues. CDR3 nucleotide sequence: TGTGCCAGCAGCGTGGGCGGGGGGGTCTACAATGAGCAGTTCTTC. Translated, it gives CASSVGGGVYNEQFF.

This clonotype was counted a few times. This chain connects TRBV6-6 to TRBJ2-1, with D maybe TRBD2 (6 bases). CDR3 length: 16 amino acids. Trimming took 0 bases from V and 10 from J, leaving 19 bases between them. Germline loops: CDR1 MNHNY, CDR2 SVGAGI (reference sequence). CDR3 bases: TGTGCCAGCAGTTACTCTCTTTCGAGGAGCGGGTCCGAGCAGTTCTTC. Protein sequence: CASSYSLSRSGSEQFF.